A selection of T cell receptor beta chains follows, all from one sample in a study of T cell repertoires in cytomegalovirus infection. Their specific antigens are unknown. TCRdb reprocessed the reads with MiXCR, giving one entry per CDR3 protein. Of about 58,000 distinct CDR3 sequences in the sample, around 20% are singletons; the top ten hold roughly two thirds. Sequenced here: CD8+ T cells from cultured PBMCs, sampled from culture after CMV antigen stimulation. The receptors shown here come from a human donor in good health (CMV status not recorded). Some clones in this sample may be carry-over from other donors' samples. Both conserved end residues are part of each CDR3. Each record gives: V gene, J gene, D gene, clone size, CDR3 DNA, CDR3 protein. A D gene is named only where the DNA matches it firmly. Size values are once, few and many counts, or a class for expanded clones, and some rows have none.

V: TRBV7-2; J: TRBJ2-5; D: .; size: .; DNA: TGTGCCAGCAGCCCGGGCGGGGCCCAGTACTTC; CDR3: CASSPGGAQYF
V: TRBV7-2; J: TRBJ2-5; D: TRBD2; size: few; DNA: TGTGCCAGCAGCTTAGTTTTCGGGGGGGCGGAGACCCAGTACTTC; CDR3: CASSLVFGGAETQYF
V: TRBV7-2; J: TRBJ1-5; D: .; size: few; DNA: TGTGCCAGCAGCTTACTCGGGGTACACAATCAGCCCCAGCATTTT; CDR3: CASSLLGVHNQPQHF
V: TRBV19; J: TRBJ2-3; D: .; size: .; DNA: TGTGCCAGTAGTATAGTTGAGGGAGATACGCAGTATTTT; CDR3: CASSIVEGDTQYF
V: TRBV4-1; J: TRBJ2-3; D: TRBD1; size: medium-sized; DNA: TGCGCCAGCAGCCCCAGGGACAGCTACACAGATACGCAGTATTTT; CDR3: CASSPRDSYTDTQYF
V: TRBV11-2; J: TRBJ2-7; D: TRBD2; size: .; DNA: TGTGCCAGCAGCTTCCCTCCTAGCGGGAGGGCCCACGAGCAGTACTTC; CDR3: CASSFPPSGRAHEQYF
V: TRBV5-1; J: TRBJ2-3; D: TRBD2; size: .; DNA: TGCGCCAGCAGCGGACCCGGGACTAGCAGTGGAGATACGCAGTATTTT; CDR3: CASSGPGTSSGDTQYF
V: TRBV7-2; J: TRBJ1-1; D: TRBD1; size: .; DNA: TGTGCCAGCAGCCTCCCCACAGGGGTCACTGAAGCTTTCTTT; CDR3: CASSLPTGVTEAFF
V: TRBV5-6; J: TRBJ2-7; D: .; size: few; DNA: TGTGCCAGCAGCTTCGGGACGGGCCTCTACGAGCAGTACTTC; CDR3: CASSFGTGLYEQYF
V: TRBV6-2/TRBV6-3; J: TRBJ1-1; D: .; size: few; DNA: TGTGCCAGCAGTTACTACGGGGGAACCACTGAAGCTTTCTTT; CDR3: CASSYYGGTTEAFF
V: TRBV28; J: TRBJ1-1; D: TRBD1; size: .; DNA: TGTGCCAGCAGTTTGTTCACAGGGGCTCTTGAAGCTTTCTTT; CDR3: CASSLFTGALEAFF
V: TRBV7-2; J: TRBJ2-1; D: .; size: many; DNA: TGTGCCAGCAGCATCGGAAGGAATGAGCAGTTCTTC; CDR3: CASSIGRNEQFF
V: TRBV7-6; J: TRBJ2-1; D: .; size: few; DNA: TGTGCCAGCAGCTCACCCTCCCCCGGGACCAGACCTTCCTACAATGAGCAGTTCTTC; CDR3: CASSSPSPGTRPSYNEQFF
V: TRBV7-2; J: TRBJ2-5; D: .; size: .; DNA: TGTGCCAGCAGCCGTTCAATCGGGTCCCAAGAGACCCAGTACTTC; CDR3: CASSRSIGSQETQYF
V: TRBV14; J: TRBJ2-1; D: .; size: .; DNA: TGTGCCAGCAGCCCTGTAAGGGGCGAGCAGTTCTTC; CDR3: CASSPVRGEQFF
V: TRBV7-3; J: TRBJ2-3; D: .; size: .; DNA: TGTGCCAGCAGCTTCCCTATTTATTACGATACGCAGTATTTT; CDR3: CASSFPIYYDTQYF
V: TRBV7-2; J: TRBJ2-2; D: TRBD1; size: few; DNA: TGTGCCAGCAGCTTAAGGCAGGGGGCAATCGGGGAGCTGTTTTTT; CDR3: CASSLRQGAIGELFF
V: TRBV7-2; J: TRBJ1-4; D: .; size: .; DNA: TGTGCCAGTAGGGACGCTAATGAAAAACTGTTTTTT; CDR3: CASRDANEKLFF
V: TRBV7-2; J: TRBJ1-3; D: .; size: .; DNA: TGTGCCAGCAGCTTAGCAGGTTACTCTGGAAACACCATATATTTT; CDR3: CASSLAGYSGNTIYF
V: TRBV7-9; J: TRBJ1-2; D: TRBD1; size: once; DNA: TGTGCCAGCAGCTCCCGGGACAGGGGAAAACAGGATGGCTACACCTTC; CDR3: CASSSRDRGKQDGYTF
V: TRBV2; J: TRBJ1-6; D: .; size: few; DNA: TGTGCCAGCAGGGGGACGGGACTTTTCCACTTT; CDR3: CASRGTGLFHF
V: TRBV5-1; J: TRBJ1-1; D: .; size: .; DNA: TGCGCCAGCAGTTTGGATGGGGGGCAGGGAGCTTTCTTT; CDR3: CASSLDGGQGAFF
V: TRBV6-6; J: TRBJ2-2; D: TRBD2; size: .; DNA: TGTGCCAGCAGCGTTCAGCCGGGACTAGCACTCACCGGGGAGCTGTTTTTT; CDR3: CASSVQPGLALTGELFF
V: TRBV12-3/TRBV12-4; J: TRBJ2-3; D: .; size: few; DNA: TGTGCCAGCAGTTTTGGGAACACAGATACGCAGTATTTT; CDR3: CASSFGNTDTQYF
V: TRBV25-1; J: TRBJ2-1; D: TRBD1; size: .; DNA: TGTGCCAGCAGTGAATGGCAGGGGGCATTGCGGGCCGATGAGCAGTTCTTC; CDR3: CASSEWQGALRADEQFF
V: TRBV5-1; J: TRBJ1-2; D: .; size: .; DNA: TGCGCCAGCAGCTTGCGGGGTGATCTCACCTATGGCTACACCTTC; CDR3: CASSLRGDLTYGYTF
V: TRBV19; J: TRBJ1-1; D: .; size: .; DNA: TGTGCCAGTAGTATAGGGGGCGCGAGCACTGAAGCTTTCTTT; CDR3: CASSIGGASTEAFF
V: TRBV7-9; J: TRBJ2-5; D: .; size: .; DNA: TGTGCCAGCAGCTTAGAAGTACTCGTACAGGGTATATGGCAAGAGACCCAGTACTTC; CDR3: CASSLEVLVQGIWQETQYF
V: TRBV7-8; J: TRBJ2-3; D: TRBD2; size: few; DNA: TGTGCCAGCAGCCCTTGGCCGCAACTAGCGGGAGCCTTATCGGGCACAGATACGCAGTATTTT; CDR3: CASSPWPQLAGALSGTDTQYF
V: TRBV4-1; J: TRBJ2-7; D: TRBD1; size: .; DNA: TGCGCCAGCAGCCAAGAGGGACAGGGAAACTACGAGCAGTACTTC; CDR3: CASSQEGQGNYEQYF
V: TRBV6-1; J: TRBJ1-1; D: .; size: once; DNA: TGTGCCAGCAGTGATGGGGACTACAGGCAAATGAACACTGAAGCTTTCTTT; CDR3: CASSDGDYRQMNTEAFF
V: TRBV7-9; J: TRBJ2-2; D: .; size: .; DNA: TGTGCCAGCAGCTTAGACGTCGGGAGCGGGGAGCTGTTTTTT; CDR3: CASSLDVGSGELFF
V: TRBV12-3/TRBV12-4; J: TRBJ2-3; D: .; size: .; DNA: TGTGCCAGCAGTTTCCGAGTAGATACGCAGTATTTT; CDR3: CASSFRVDTQYF
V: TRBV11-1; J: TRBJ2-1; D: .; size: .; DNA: TGTGCCAGCAGCTTCGGAGGATATGAGCAGTTCTTC; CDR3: CASSFGGYEQFF
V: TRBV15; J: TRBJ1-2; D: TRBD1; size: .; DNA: TGTGCCACCAGCAGACCGGGACAGGGCTATGGCTACACCTTC; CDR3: CATSRPGQGYGYTF
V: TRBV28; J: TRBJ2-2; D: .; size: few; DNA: TGTGCCAGCAGTTTTCCCAGGTTCCCTGGCGGGGAGCTGTTTTTT; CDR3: CASSFPRFPGGELFF
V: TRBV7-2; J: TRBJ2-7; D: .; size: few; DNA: TGTGCCAGCAGCTCTACCCCCCGATACGAGCAGTACTTC; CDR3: CASSSTPRYEQYF
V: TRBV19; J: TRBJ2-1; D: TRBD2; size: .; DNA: TGTGCCAGTAGCGCTTCCCCGGGACTAGCCCAGAATGAGCAGTTCTTC; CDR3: CASSASPGLAQNEQFF
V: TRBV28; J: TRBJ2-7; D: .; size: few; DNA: TGTGCCAGCAGTTTATCCGCTCGGCGCTACGAGCAGTACTTC; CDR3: CASSLSARRYEQYF
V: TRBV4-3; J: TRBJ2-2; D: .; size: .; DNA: TGCGCCAGCAGCCAAGGGGGGCCAGGGGAAGTCGCCGGGGAGCTGTTTTTT; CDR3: CASSQGGPGEVAGELFF
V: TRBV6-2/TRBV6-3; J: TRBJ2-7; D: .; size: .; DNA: TGTGCCAGCAGTTACGGAGGAAGAGGGCTTAACGAGCAGTACTTC; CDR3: CASSYGGRGLNEQYF
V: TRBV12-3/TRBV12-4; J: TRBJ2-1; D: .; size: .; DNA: TGTGCCAGCAGTTTAACGCAAGAGCAGTTCTTC; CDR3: CASSLTQEQFF
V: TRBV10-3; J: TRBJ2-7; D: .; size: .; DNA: TGTGCCATCAGTGAGTCGAGGGGAGGCGAGCAGTACTTC; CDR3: CAISESRGGEQYF
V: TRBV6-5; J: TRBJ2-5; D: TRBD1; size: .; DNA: TGTGCCAGCAGTTGGACAGGGGAGCAGACCCAGTACTTC; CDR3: CASSWTGEQTQYF
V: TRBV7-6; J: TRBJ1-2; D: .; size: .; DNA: TGTGCCAGCAGCTTATTACCAGGGTCACAATATGGCTACACCTTC; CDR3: CASSLLPGSQYGYTF
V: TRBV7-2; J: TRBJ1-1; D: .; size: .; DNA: TGTGCCAGCAGCTTAGTGTTAGGCCGTCGTTACACTGAAGCTTTCTTT; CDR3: CASSLVLGRRYTEAFF
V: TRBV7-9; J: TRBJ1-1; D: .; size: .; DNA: TGTGCCAGCAGCCCTCAGGGCCGTCATGAGAACACTGAAGCTTCGGCTTTCTTT; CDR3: CASSPQGRHENTEASAFF
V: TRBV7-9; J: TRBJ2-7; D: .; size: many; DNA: TGTGCCAGCAGCCCCCGGCAGTCAGTCAAACAGTACGAGCAGTACTTC; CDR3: CASSPRQSVKQYEQYF
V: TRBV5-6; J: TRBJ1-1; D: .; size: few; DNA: TGTGCCAGCAGCCCCCCGCTTGGGAGGGCTGACTCTGAAGCTTTCTTT; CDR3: CASSPPLGRADSEAFF
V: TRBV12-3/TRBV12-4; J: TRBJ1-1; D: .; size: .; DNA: TGTGCCAGCAGTCCGGGAACCACAGCTTTCTTT; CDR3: CASSPGTTAFF
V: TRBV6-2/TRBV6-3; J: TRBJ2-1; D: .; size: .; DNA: TGTGCCAGCAGTCCAGACAATGAGCAGTTCTTC; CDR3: CASSPDNEQFF
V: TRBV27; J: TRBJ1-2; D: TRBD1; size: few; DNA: TGTGCCAGCAGTTCCCTGACAGGGTGGGGCTACACCTTC; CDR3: CASSSLTGWGYTF
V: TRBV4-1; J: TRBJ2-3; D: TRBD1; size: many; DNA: TGCGCCAGCAGCTTCCGGGACAGGGAATATACGCAGTATTTT; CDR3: CASSFRDREYTQYF